This record looks at one T cell receptor (beta chain) sequence and its context. Only in-frame clones appear in the TCRdb table, and some are missing; sequencing was by immunoSEQ multiplex PCR. This repertoire shows some 150,000 clones, 90% found once; its top ten account for about 1.6%. This CDR3 region has 15 residues. V lost 2 bases and J lost 4, with 15 bases in between. The V gene's germline CDR1 is SGHNT and CDR2 YYREEE (reference sequence). The source of the sample is a study of T cell responses to AZD1222 COVID-19 vaccine. The clonotype was recovered from an adult who received the AZD1222 COVID-19 vaccine. V gene TRBV5-4 combines with J gene TRBJ1-2; D call uncertain. Material: peripheral blood, obtained 28 days after the second AZD1222 dose. The CDR3 sequence: CASSFESGIGYGYTF. The CDR3 nucleotides are TGTGCCAGCAGCTTTGAGTCAGGTATCGGCTATGGCTACACCTTC. Based on the CDR3 plus reference TRBV5-4 and TRBJ1-2, the full variable domain is ETGVTQSPTHLIKTRGQQVTLRCSSQSGHNTVSWYQQALGQGPQFIFQYYREEENGRGNFPPRFSGLQFPNYSSELNVNALELDDSALYLCASSFESGIGYGYTFGSGTRLTVV.